This TCR beta chain was sequenced in a study of T cell responses to AZD1222 COVID-19 vaccine. The study, taken as a whole, reports: Dominant CD4 TCR responses targeted spike regions 160-218 and 743-854. Spike-specific TCR breadth and depth were elevated following two AZD1222 doses.

Profiled with immunoSEQ multiplex PCR; TCRdb holds only in-frame clones, not every one. The sample lists 130,000 to 150,000 clones; 82% were seen once. As for this clone: Its target is unknown.

The CDR3 consists of 15 residues. V trimming: 2 bases; J trimming: 0 bases; junction bases outside the gene matches: 7. The germline V gene has CDR1 GTSNPN and CDR2 SVGIG (reference sequence). Sequencing was performed on peripheral blood, taken on day 0 of MenACWY control vaccination. The chain carries TRBV30 and TRBJ2-7, with 7 positions matching TRBD1. The clonotype originates from an adult in good health. The CDR3 region has the DNA TGTGCCTGGAGTAATAAGGGGGCCTTCTCCTACGAGCAGTACGTC. This codes for CAWSNKGAFSYEQYV.